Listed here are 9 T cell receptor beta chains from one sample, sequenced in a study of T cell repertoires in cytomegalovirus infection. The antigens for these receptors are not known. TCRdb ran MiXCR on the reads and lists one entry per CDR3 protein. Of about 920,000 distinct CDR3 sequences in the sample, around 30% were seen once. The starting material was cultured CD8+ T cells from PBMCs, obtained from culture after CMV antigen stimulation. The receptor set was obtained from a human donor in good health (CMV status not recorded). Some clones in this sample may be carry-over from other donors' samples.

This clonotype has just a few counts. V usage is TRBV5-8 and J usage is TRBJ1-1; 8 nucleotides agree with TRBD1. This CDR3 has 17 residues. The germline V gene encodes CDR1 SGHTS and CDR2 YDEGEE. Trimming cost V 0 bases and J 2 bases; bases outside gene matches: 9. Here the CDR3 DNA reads TGTGCCAGCAGCTTGGGGACAGGGAACCCCCCTAACACTGAAGCTTTCTTT. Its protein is CASSLGTGNPPNTEAFF.

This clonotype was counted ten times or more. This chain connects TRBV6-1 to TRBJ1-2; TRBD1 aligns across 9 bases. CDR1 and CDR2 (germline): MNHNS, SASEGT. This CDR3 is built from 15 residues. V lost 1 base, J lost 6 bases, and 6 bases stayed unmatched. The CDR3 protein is CASSEDRTGANGYTF. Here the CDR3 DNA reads TGTGCCAGCAGTGAAGACAGGACAGGGGCGAATGGCTACACCTTC.

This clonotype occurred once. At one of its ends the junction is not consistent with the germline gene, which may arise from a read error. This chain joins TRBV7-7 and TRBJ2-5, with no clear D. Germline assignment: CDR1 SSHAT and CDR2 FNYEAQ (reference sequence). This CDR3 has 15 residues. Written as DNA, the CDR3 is TGTGCTAGCAGCTCCCTGGGTCGTGTACAAAAGACCCAGTACTTC. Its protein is CASSSLGRVQKTQYF.

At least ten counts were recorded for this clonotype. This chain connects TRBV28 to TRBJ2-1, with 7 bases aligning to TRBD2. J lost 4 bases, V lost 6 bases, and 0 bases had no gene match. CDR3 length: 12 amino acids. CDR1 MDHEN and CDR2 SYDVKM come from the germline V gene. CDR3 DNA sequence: TGTGCCAGCAGGCGGGGGTACAATGAGCAGTTCTTC. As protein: CASRRGYNEQFF. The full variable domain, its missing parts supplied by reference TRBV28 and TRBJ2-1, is DVKVTQSSRYLVKRTGEKVFLECVQDMDHENMFWYRQDPGLGLRLIYFSYDVKMKEKGDIPEGYSVSREKKERFSLILESASTNQTSMYLCASRRGYNEQFFGPGTRLTVL.

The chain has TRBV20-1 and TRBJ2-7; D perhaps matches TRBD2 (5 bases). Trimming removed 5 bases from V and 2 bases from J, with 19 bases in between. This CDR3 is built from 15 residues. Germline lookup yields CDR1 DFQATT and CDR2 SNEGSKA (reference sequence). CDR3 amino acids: CSALDADSLPYEQYF. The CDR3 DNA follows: TGCAGTGCTTTAGATGCGGACTCCTTACCCTACGAGCAGTACTTC.

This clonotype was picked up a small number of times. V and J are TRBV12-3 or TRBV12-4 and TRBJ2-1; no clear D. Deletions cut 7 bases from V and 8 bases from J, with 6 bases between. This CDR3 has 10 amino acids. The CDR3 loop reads CASTWDEQFF. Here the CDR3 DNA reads TGTGCCAGCACATGGGATGAGCAGTTCTTC.

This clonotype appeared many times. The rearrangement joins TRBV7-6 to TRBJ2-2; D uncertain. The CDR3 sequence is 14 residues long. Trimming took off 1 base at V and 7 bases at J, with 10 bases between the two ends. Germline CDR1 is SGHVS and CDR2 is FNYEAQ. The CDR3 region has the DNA TGTGCCAGCAGCTTAGGGAGCACGAACGGGGAGCTGTTTTTT. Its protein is CASSLGSTNGELFF.

The CDR3 DNA sequence: TGTGCCAGCAGCGTAGCTACTCGGGCTAGCGGGGGCAATGAGCAGTTCTTC. Protein sequence: CASSVATRASGGNEQFF. V gene TRBV9 combines with J gene TRBJ2-1, with TRBD2 matching 10 bases. Trimming cost V 0 bases and J 6 bases; bases outside gene matches: 9. CDR1 is SGDLS and CDR2 is YYNGEE in the germline V gene. This CDR3 has 17 residues.

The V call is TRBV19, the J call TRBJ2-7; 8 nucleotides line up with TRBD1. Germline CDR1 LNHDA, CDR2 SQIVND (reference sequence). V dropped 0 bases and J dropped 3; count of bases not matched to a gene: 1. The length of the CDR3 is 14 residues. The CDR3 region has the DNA TGTGCCAGTAGTATAGAGGACAGGGTCTACGAGCAGTACTTC. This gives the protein CASSIEDRVYEQYF.